The following is a T cell receptor beta chain sequence with its context. This specimen comes from a study of blood T cell repertoires in COVID-19. For the study at large: Some COVID-19 samples were acute and others convalescent; all came from the United States, Italy and Spain. T cells, B-cell-depleted T cells, or PBMCs supplied cDNA or gDNA.

Profiled with immunoSEQ multiplex PCR; TCRdb holds only in-frame clones, not every one. The data contain about 300,000 clones, about 87% of them singletons. This receptor was obtained from an older man with acute or convalescent COVID-19. Sequencing used peripheral blood.

CDR3 in amino acids: CASGRGLGLHEQYF. For the CDR3, the DNA is TGTGCCTCAGGGCGGGGTCTAGGACTCCACGAGCAGTACTTC. The V and J genes are TRBV5-6 and TRBJ2-7; maybe TRBD2 (6 bases). Germline V CDR1 and CDR2: SGHDT, YYEEEE. The CDR3 is 14 residues long. The V and J ends lost 10 bases and 5 bases respectively, with 22 bases between them.